This T cell receptor beta chain was profiled in a study of T cells after yellow fever vaccination. Notes on the study in general: A small share of clonotypes appeared in both CD4 and CD8 compartments. Abundant clonotypes from the bulk population could contaminate FACS-sorted repertoires.

TCR cDNA, made by 5'RACE template switching, carried an added universal primer site and UMIs. TCRdb re-analysed the 5' RACE reads in MiXCR, keeping a single row per CDR3 protein. The table has 200,000 to 300,000 distinct CDR3 sequences, approximately 3.6% seen once. Germline CDR1 reads LGHDT; CDR2 reads YNNKEL (reference sequence). The V and J ends lost 0 bases and 7 bases respectively, with 12 bases between them. This CDR3 has 15 residues. This clonotype was recorded many times. The antigen is undetermined. The TCR was taken from a man aged 18-30 years who received the YFV17D yellow fever vaccine. J is TRBJ2-2 and V is TRBV3-1; a possible D gene is TRBD2 (6 bases). The starting material was PBMCs, obtained 15 days after the yellow fever booster vaccination. CDR3 sequence: CASSQDPGDGGELFF. CDR3 DNA sequence: TGTGCCAGCAGCCAAGATCCGGGGGATGGCGGGGAGCTGTTTTTT.